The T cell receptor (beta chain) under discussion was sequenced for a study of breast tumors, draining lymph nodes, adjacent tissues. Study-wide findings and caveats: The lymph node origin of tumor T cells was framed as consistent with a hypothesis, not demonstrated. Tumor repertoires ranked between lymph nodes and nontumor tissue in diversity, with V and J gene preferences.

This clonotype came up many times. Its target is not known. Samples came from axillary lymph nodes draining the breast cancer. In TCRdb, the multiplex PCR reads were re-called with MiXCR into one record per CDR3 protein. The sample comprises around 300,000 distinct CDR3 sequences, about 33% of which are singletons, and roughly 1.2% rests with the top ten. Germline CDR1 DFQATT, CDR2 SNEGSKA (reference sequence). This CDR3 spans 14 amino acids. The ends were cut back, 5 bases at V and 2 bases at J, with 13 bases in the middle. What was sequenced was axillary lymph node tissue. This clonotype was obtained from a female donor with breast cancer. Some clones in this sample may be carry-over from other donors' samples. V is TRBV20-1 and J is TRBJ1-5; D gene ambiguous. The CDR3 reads CSAFSSSGNQPQHF. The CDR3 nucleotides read TGCAGTGCTTTTAGCTCTTCGGGCAATCAGCCCCAGCATTTT.